The 9 T cell receptor beta chains reported below all come from one sample, sequenced in a study of blood T cell repertoires in COVID-19. Libraries were prepared by immunoSEQ multiplex PCR; TCRdb keeps only in-frame clonotypes and omits some of them. The sample yields some 120,000 clones, around four fifths seen once. The sample was peripheral blood. These receptors originate from a human donor in a cohort sampled during active COVID-19.

This clone was detected many times. This chain uses TRBV7-2 with TRBJ2-2; 8 bases are a match to TRBD1. J gave up 1 base and V 3 bases, and 7 bases lay outside the gene matches. Germline CDR1 SGHTA, CDR2 FQGNSA. The CDR3 totals 17 residues. The CDR3 DNA reads TGTGCCAGCAGCTTCAGATCCGGGACAGGGAACACCGGGGAGCTGTTTTTT. This gives the protein CASSFRSGTGNTGELFF.

The J gene is TRBJ1-1, the V gene TRBV9; D uncertain. The CDR3 sequence is 14 residues long. Germline CDR1 SGDLS, CDR2 YYNGEE. V shed 1 base and J shed 3 bases, with 10 bases lying between them. Here the CDR3 DNA reads TGTGCCAGCAGCGTACTAGACCGGGACACTGAAGCTTTCTTT. Its protein is CASSVLDRDTEAFF. The full variable domain, with the rest looked up from reference TRBV9 and TRBJ1-1, is DSGVTQTPKHLITATGQRVTLRCSPRSGDLSVYWYQQSLDQGLQFLIQYYNGEERAKGNILERFSAQQFPDLHSELNLSSLELGDSALYFCASSVLDRDTEAFFGQGTRLTVV.

This clone was counted once. The J gene is TRBJ1-1, the V gene TRBV7-2; maybe TRBD1 (5 bases). Trimming took 3 bases from V and 1 from J, leaving 9 bases between them. CDR3 length: 14 residues. The V gene's germline CDR1 is SGHTA and CDR2 FQGNSA. The CDR3 loop is CASSFYTGNTEAFF. The CDR3 DNA follows: TGTGCCAGCAGCTTTTATACAGGGAACACTGAAGCTTTCTTT.

This sequence joins TRBV5-6 and TRBJ2-3; TRBD2 matches at 13 bases. The ends lost 4 bases at V and 3 bases at J; junction bases unmatched: 8. Germline V lookup: CDR1 SGHDT, CDR2 YYEEEE. This CDR3 is 17 amino acids long. CDR3 residues: CASSLRTSGSSTDTQYF. CDR3 bases: TGTGCCAGCAGCCTTCGGACTAGCGGGAGTAGTACAGATACGCAGTATTTT.

The chain has TRBV11-3 and TRBJ2-1; D perhaps matches TRBD2 (6 bases). This CDR3 has 16 amino acids. Per germline, CDR1 SGHNT and CDR2 YENEEA. With 1 base removed from V and 4 bases from J, the gap between germline ends came to 14 bases. The CDR3 sequence: CASSLVGDGGYNEQFF. Here the CDR3 DNA reads TGTGCCAGCAGCTTAGTAGGAGACGGGGGTTACAATGAGCAGTTCTTC. The complete variable domain, with remaining parts taken from reference TRBV11-3 and TRBJ2-1, reads EAGVVQSPRYKIIEKKQPVAFWCNPISGHNTLYWYLQNLGQGPELLIRYENEEAVDDSQLPKDRFSAERLKGVDSTLKIQPAELGDSAVYLCASSLVGDGGYNEQFFGPGTRLTVL.

This sequence joins TRBV5-4 and TRBJ2-5, with TRBD1 identical over 11 bases. With 2 bases clipped from V and 5 bases from J, the junction kept 5 bases outside the gene matches. Germline values: CDR1 SGHNT, CDR2 YYREEE (reference sequence). This CDR3 region has 15 residues. CDR3 residues: CASSFKGQGVETQYF. The CDR3 DNA is TGTGCCAGCAGCTTTAAGGGACAGGGGGTGGAGACCCAGTACTTC. Variable domain in full (rest from reference TRBV5-4 and TRBJ2-5): ETGVTQSPTHLIKTRGQQVTLRCSSQSGHNTVSWYQQALGQGPQFIFQYYREEENGRGNFPPRFSGLQFPNYSSELNVNALELDDSALYLCASSFKGQGVETQYFGPGTRLLVL.

V and J are TRBV5-4 and TRBJ2-3; 7 bases map to TRBD1. Losses at the gene ends were 5 bases for V and 2 bases for J; bases not matched to a gene: 8. The CDR3 runs to 15 residues. CDR1 and CDR2 (germline): SGHNT, YYREEE (reference sequence). The CDR3 DNA follows: TGTGCCAGCAGTGACCGGGACAGCCTCACAGATACGCAGTATTTT. Translated, it gives CASSDRDSLTDTQYF.

The chain recombines TRBV30 with TRBJ2-7, with a tentative D call TRBD2 (5 bases). V was trimmed by 3 bases and J by 2 bases, leaving 14 bases between them. Germline V gene lookup returns CDR1 GTSNPN and CDR2 SVGIG (reference sequence). This CDR3 has 14 amino acids. In nucleotides, the CDR3 is TGTGCCTGGAGGCCCGGGAACCGGGCCTACGAGCAGTACTTC. This gives the protein CAWRPGNRAYEQYF.

This sequence joins TRBV6-2 or TRBV6-3 and TRBJ2-7; TRBD1 matches 8 bases. The CDR3 is 18 residues long. Trimming removed 3 bases from V and 5 bases from J; junction bases left unmatched: 18. Germline V gives CDR1 MNHEY, CDR2 SVGEGT. The DNA for the CDR3 is TGTGCCAGCAGTTATACCCCCCCTCCCAGGGGGCGCGAGGACGAGCAGTACTTC. Its translation: CASSYTPPPRGREDEQYF.